These 28 T cell receptor beta chains originate from one sample sequenced in a study of shared clonotypes between healthy human individuals. Assay used: immunoSEQ multiplex PCR; TCRdb lists only in-frame clones, some missing. The sample shows around 99,000 clones, 60% to 70% of them seen only once. The sequencing input was memory CD8+ T cells sorted from blood. As to subset: CD45RO+ cells pooled with CCR7-negative TemRA cells. The source is a man aged 30 to 45 in good health.

The chain recombines TRBV5-4 with TRBJ2-7; TRBD2 agrees at 7 bases. This CDR3 has 14 residues. V lost 4 bases, J lost 11 bases, and 15 bases stayed unmatched. Germline assignment: CDR1 SGHNT and CDR2 YYREEE (reference sequence). The CDR3 DNA reads TGTGCCAGCAGCACACATAGCGGGTCCACCCCGGAGTACTTC. This codes for CASSTHSGSTPEYF.

The J gene is TRBJ2-7, the V gene TRBV28; 9 bases are shared with TRBD2. The CDR3 runs 16 residues. Germline V gene data show CDR1 as MDHEN and CDR2 as SYDVKM. The V gene end was trimmed by 6 bases and the J gene end by 1 base; junction bases not matched to a gene: 10. For the CDR3, the DNA is TGTGCCAGCAGCCGTGATAGCGGGAGAAGTTCCTACGAGCAGTACTTC. It codes for CASSRDSGRSSYEQYF.

This clone was counted between two and nine times. The rearrangement joins TRBV28 to TRBJ1-5, with TRBD1 as a possible D gene (5 bases). The CDR3 extends over 14 amino acids. Trimming left V 4 bases short and J 7 bases short, with 14 bases between. CDR1 is MDHEN, CDR2 SYDVKM, per germline. In DNA, the CDR3 is TGTGCCAGCAGTTACTGGAGGGGAATCCAGCCCCAGCATTTT. Its protein product is CASSYWRGIQPQHF.

This clone has only a few counts. The chain recombines TRBV7-6 with TRBJ2-5; D possibly uses TRBD1 or TRBD2 (6 bases each). This CDR3 is built from 15 residues. From germline, CDR1 is SGHVS and CDR2 FNYEAQ. The V and J ends lost 3 bases and 7 bases respectively, with 18 bases between them. The CDR3, as DNA: TGTGCCAGCAGCTTGGGGGCGGGGCAGGGAGGGACCCAGTACTTC. Encoded protein: CASSLGAGQGGTQYF.

V gene TRBV18 combines with J gene TRBJ2-1, with TRBD2 as a possible D gene (6 bases). The CDR3 sequence is 15 residues long. Germline V gives CDR1 KGHSH, CDR2 LQKENI. The V end lost 3 bases, the J end lost 5 bases, and 14 bases lay between the germline ends. In nucleotides, the CDR3 is TGTGCCAGCTCACCCCTCTTGGACTACAACAATGAGCAGTTCTTC. Protein sequence: CASSPLLDYNNEQFF.

The chain carries TRBV6-4 and TRBJ2-3; 10 bases align to TRBD2. The CDR3 has 16 amino acids. J gave up 4 bases and V 4 bases, and 8 bases lay outside the gene matches. Per the germline V gene, CDR1 is MRHNA and CDR2 is SNTAGT. The CDR3 DNA is TGTGCCAGCAGTGCCTCTCCAGCGGGAGGGGCAGATACGCAGTATTTT. It encodes CASSASPAGGADTQYF.

The chain couples TRBV7-2 to TRBJ2-1; no reliable D call. The CDR3 runs 13 residues. Trimming pared 3 bases from V and 1 base from J, leaving 4 bases between. The germline CDR1 and CDR2 sequences are SGHTA and FQGNSA. The CDR3 region is CASSFSSYNEQFF. The DNA of the CDR3 is TGTGCCAGCAGCTTTTCTTCCTACAATGAGCAGTTCTTC.

The chain joins TRBV9 to TRBJ2-1; possible D gene TRBD2, 5 bases. Trimming cost V 3 bases and J 8 bases, with 15 bases left between them. CDR1 is SGDLS, CDR2 YYNGEE, per germline. This CDR3 comprises 14 residues. In DNA, the CDR3 is TGTGCCAGCAGCGGACTAAGCGCCTTGTATGAGCAGTTCTTC. Its translation: CASSGLSALYEQFF.

This sequence joins TRBV19 and TRBJ2-1, with a weak D call TRBD1 (5 bases). The germline gives CDR1 LNHDA, CDR2 SQIVND (reference sequence). There are 17 residues in the CDR3. V lost 6 bases and J lost 1, with 19 bases in between. The CDR3 DNA reads TGTGCCAGTAGCCCAGGGCCAGGGTGGGATTCCTACAATGAGCAGTTCTTC. Its protein product is CASSPGPGWDSYNEQFF.

Sample share makes this clone medium-sized. The rearrangement joins TRBV6-1 to TRBJ2-7, with 10 bases aligning to TRBD2. The CDR3 runs to 15 residues. From germline, CDR1 is MNHNS and CDR2 SASEGT. V was pared by 1 base and J by 3 bases, with 3 bases of the junction left unmatched. Here the CDR3 reads CASSEDSSGSYEQYF. The DNA for the CDR3 is TGTGCCAGCAGTGAAGACTCTAGCGGGAGCTACGAGCAGTACTTC.

As for this clone: The same CDR3 can be traced to other DNA sequences in this sample. J is TRBJ2-7 and V is TRBV28; D is undetermined. V was clipped by 5 bases and J by 3 bases, with 5 bases between them. Germline CDR1 reads MDHEN; CDR2 reads SYDVKM. This CDR3 comprises 11 residues. This chain's CDR3 is CASSPNYEQYF. Here the CDR3 DNA reads TGTGCCAGCAGTCCTAACTACGAGCAGTACTTC.

This clone was detected a few times. The rearrangement links TRBV30 to TRBJ2-2; D might be TRBD2 (6 bases). Germline V gene data show CDR1 as GTSNPN and CDR2 as SVGIG (reference sequence). The CDR3 has 14 residues. V dropped 5 bases and J dropped 1 base, with 11 bases sitting between them. For the CDR3, the DNA is TGTGCCTGGCATAGCGGAGTGAACACCGGGGAGCTGTTTTTT. It specifies CAWHSGVNTGELFF.

This clone was counted only a few times. This chain connects TRBV27 to TRBJ2-3; the D is unclear. The CDR3 runs 18 residues. Germline-derived CDR1 and CDR2 are MNHEY and SMNVEV (reference sequence). V lost 0 bases, J lost 2 bases, and 18 bases lay in between. The CDR3 protein is CASSLSGVVGGITDTQYF. The CDR3 DNA follows: TGTGCCAGCAGTTTATCTGGGGTGGTGGGCGGAATCACAGATACGCAGTATTTT.

The chain uses TRBV28 and TRBJ2-7, with D hard to call. Trimming left V 6 bases short and J 2 bases short, with 14 bases between. CDR1 and CDR2 (germline): MDHEN, SYDVKM. The CDR3 consists of 14 residues. The CDR3 loop reads CASSLRIHPYEQYF. The CDR3 coding sequence is TGTGCCAGCAGCCTTCGAATCCATCCCTACGAGCAGTACTTC.

As to this clone: The sample carries other DNA sequences with the same CDR3. V usage is TRBV9 and J usage is TRBJ2-3, with D unclear. Germline lookup yields CDR1 SGDLS and CDR2 YYNGEE. CDR3 length: 14 amino acids. V shed 0 bases and J shed 1 base, with 6 bases lying between them. The CDR3 nucleotides read TGTGCCAGCAGCGTAGAGCAGCGCACAGATACGCAGTATTTT. Amino acid sequence: CASSVEQRTDTQYF.

The chain joins TRBV5-4 to TRBJ2-3, with TRBD2 identical over 9 bases. This CDR3 region has 16 residues. CDR1 is SGHNT, CDR2 YYREEE, per germline (reference sequence). V trimming: 0 bases; J trimming: 5 bases; junction bases outside the gene matches: 7. The CDR3 DNA reads as TGTGCCAGCAGCTTGGCCGGAGCTAGCGGGAAAGATACGCAGTATTTT. As protein: CASSLAGASGKDTQYF.

The V gene is TRBV6-1, the J gene TRBJ1-1; D gene uncertain. The CDR3 is 14 residues long. CDR1 and CDR2 from the germline V gene are MNHNS and SASEGT. The germline V and J ends were trimmed by 10 bases and 2 bases, with 17 bases remaining between them. Here the CDR3 DNA reads TGTGCCATCGAGAACAGACCCGTTAACACTGAAGCTTTCTTT. Encoded protein: CAIENRPVNTEAFF.

This clone was counted a single time. This sequence joins TRBV5-1 and TRBJ1-1; D may be TRBD1 (5 bases). In germline, CDR1 is SGHRS, CDR2 YFSETQ. The CDR3 contains 13 residues. The V and J ends lost 5 bases and 0 bases respectively, with 8 bases between them. The CDR3 spells CASRGLMNTEAFF. The CDR3 nucleotides read TGCGCCAGCAGGGGGCTGATGAACACTGAAGCTTTCTTT.

Comment on this clone: Different DNA sequences within this sample yield the same CDR3. The DNA of the CDR3 is TGCGCCAGCAGCTTGGGCAGGGTCACAGATACGCAGTATTTT. As protein: CASSLGRVTDTQYF. The chain uses TRBV5-1 and TRBJ2-3; D may be TRBD1 (5 bases). Germline-derived CDR1 and CDR2 are SGHRS and YFSETQ. The CDR3 totals 14 residues. With 0 bases removed from V and 2 bases from J, the gap between germline ends came to 7 bases.

This clone turned up a few times. The gene calls are TRBV7-9 and TRBJ2-7; 7 bases map to TRBD2. Germline V lookup: CDR1 SEHNR, CDR2 FQNEAQ (reference sequence). After removal of 2 bases from V and 0 bases from J, the junction contained 4 bases not matched to a gene. This CDR3 spans 15 amino acids. CDR3 DNA: TGTGCCAGCAGCTTACTCACTAGCGACTCCTACGAGCAGTACTTC. Its protein product is CASSLLTSDSYEQYF.

V usage is TRBV4-2 and J usage is TRBJ2-3; no reliable D call. Per the germline V gene, CDR1 is LGHNA and CDR2 is YNFKEQ. Trimming stripped 1 base from V and 3 bases from J, with 5 bases between. This CDR3 is 13 amino acids long. CDR3 sequence (DNA): TGTGCCAGCAGCCAAGGATTGACAGATACGCAGTATTTT. Protein product: CASSQGLTDTQYF.

This chain joins TRBV18 and TRBJ1-5; D is possibly TRBD1 (5 bases). The CDR3 consists of 16 residues. V was clipped by 6 bases and J by 0 bases, with 15 bases between them. Germline CDR1 is KGHSH and CDR2 is LQKENI. The CDR3 protein is CASSQGYGDSNQPQHF. DNA for the CDR3: TGTGCCAGCTCCCAGGGTTATGGGGATAGCAATCAGCCCCAGCATTTT. Drawing the rest from reference TRBV18 and TRBJ1-5, the complete variable domain is NAGVMQNPRHLVRRRGQEARLRCSPMKGHSHVYWYRQLPEEGLKFMVYLQKENIIDESGMPKERFSAEFPKEGPSILRIQQVVRGDSAAYFCASSQGYGDSNQPQHFGDGTRLSIL.

This rearrangement joins TRBV5-5 to TRBJ2-7; 8 nucleotides align to TRBD2. This CDR3 is 14 amino acids long. Germline V lookup: CDR1 SGHKS, CDR2 YYEKEE (reference sequence). Trimming removed 4 bases from V and 3 bases from J; junction bases left unmatched: 6. Written as DNA, the CDR3 is TGTGCCAGCAGCCAAGATACTAGCGGCTACGAGCAGTACTTC. This gives the protein CASSQDTSGYEQYF.

The CDR3: CASGNYGYTF. The CDR3 DNA sequence: TGTGCCAGCGGGAACTATGGCTACACCTTC. The gene calls are TRBV5-5 and TRBJ1-2; no clear D gene. Germline CDR1 reads SGHKS; CDR2 reads YYEKEE (reference sequence). The CDR3 loop spans 10 amino acids. V lost 7 bases, J lost 2 bases, and 3 bases lay in between.

This chain links TRBV25-1 with TRBJ2-7; D may be TRBD2 (5 bases). The CDR3 loop spans 18 amino acids. Between the trimmed V and J ends, which lost 3 bases and 7 bases, there was a span of 28 bases. In germline, CDR1 is MGHDK, CDR2 SYGVNS. CDR3 sequence: CASSDPGYDSLTTREQYF. The CDR3 region has the DNA TGTGCCAGCAGTGATCCGGGGTATGATAGCCTTACTACTCGGGAGCAGTACTTC.

The V gene is TRBV5-1, the J gene TRBJ1-1; 10 positions match TRBD1. V lost 4 bases to trimming and J lost 2 bases; unmatched junction nucleotides: 5. The germline V gene has CDR1 SGHRS and CDR2 YFSETQ. The CDR3 is 15 residues long. CDR3 nucleotides: TGCGCCAGCAGCCGAGGGACAGGGGTCAACACTGAAGCTTTCTTT. Its protein product is CASSRGTGVNTEAFF.

This clone was recorded a few times. The gene calls are TRBV7-2 and TRBJ2-1; the D gene is possibly TRBD2 (5 bases). The CDR3 is made up of 17 amino acids. Trimming shortened V by 2 bases and J by 0 bases, and 14 bases separated the two germline ends. Germline V gene sequence: CDR1 SGHTA, CDR2 FQGNSA. CDR3 sequence: CASSLTHPGISYNEQFF. In nucleotides, the CDR3 is TGTGCCAGCAGCTTAACCCACCCCGGGATCTCCTACAATGAGCAGTTCTTC.

Regarding this clone: Other DNA sequences in the same sample also yield this CDR3. J is TRBJ2-7 and V is TRBV11-1; 7 nucleotides line up with TRBD1. CDR3 length: 15 amino acids. Germline CDR1 is SGHAT and CDR2 is FQDESV (reference sequence). With V trimmed by 1 base and J by 0 bases, 3 bases remained unmatched. CDR3 DNA: TGTGCCAGCAGCTTAGAGGGGGACAGCTCCTACGAGCAGTACTTC. Protein product: CASSLEGDSSYEQYF.